What follows are 7 T cell receptor beta chains derived from one specimen sequenced in a study of radiation and T cells in renal cell carcinoma. The data were produced by immunoSEQ multiplex PCR, yet TCRdb's version contains in-frame clones alone and is incomplete. The sample yields over 120,000 clones, 86% seen once. Regarding time point: blood 4 weeks post-SBRT, at nephrectomy. Treatment in this sample: 15 Gy SBRT to primary tumor, nephrectomy 4 weeks later. The sequencing here drew on blood, taken from a patient whose treatment included radiotherapy and nephrectomy. The receptors here all came from a woman between 50 and 59 years old with renal cell carcinoma.

This sequence joins TRBV5-4 and TRBJ1-1; a possible D gene is TRBD1 (6 bases). Deletions cut 0 bases from V and 5 bases from J, with 11 bases between. This CDR3 is built from 14 residues. Per the germline V gene, CDR1 is SGHNT and CDR2 is YYREEE (reference sequence). CDR3 in DNA: TGTGCCAGCAGCTTGGGGGCAGGGGAGACTGAAGCTTTCTTT. This gives the protein CASSLGAGETEAFF.

CDR3 coding DNA: TGCGCCAGCAGCTTGGCCACAGGGGGCTATTTATCCACTGAAGCTTTCTTT. As protein: CASSLATGGYLSTEAFF. The chain recombines TRBV5-1 with TRBJ1-1; 9 bases match TRBD1. V was pared by 0 bases and J by 4 bases, with 10 bases of the junction left unmatched. This CDR3 has 17 residues. The V gene's germline CDR1 is SGHRS and CDR2 YFSETQ. The full variable domain, completed using reference TRBV5-1 and TRBJ1-1, is KAGVTQTPRYLIKTRGQQVTLSCSPISGHRSVSWYQQTPGQGLQFLFEYFSETQRNKGNFPGRFSGRQFSNSRSEMNVSTLELGDSALYLCASSLATGGYLSTEAFFGQGTRLTVV.

The chain uses TRBV28 and TRBJ2-7; 10 bases line up with TRBD1. CDR3 length: 14 amino acids. CDR1 and CDR2 from the germline V gene are MDHEN and SYDVKM. The V segment lost 7 bases and the J segment 4 bases; nucleotides outside the gene matches: 7. The CDR3 DNA reads as TGTGCCAGCACCCCCGGGACAGGGGTTTACGAGCAGTACTTC. Translation: CASTPGTGVYEQYF.

The gene calls are TRBV2 and TRBJ1-5; D ambiguous. Germline V gives CDR1 SNHLY, CDR2 FYNNEI. The CDR3 covers 13 residues. Trimming took off 1 base at V and 4 bases at J, with 5 bases between the two ends. The CDR3 bases are TGTGCCAGCAGTGAAGGAGGTAATCAGCCCCAGCATTTT. Protein product: CASSEGGNQPQHF.

The rearrangement links TRBV10-3 to TRBJ2-7, with D unresolved. CDR3 length: 12 residues. CDR1 and CDR2 from the germline V gene are ENHRY and SYGVKD. Trimming left V 6 bases short and J 3 bases short, with 9 bases between. The CDR3 loop reads CAISPAGYEQYF. CDR3 DNA: TGTGCCATCAGCCCAGCAGGCTACGAGCAGTACTTC.

The rearrangement uses TRBV7-3 and TRBJ2-5; a possible D gene is TRBD1 (6 bases). This CDR3 has 13 amino acids. Germline V lookup: CDR1 SGHTA, CDR2 FQGTGA. V was trimmed by 3 bases and J by 5 bases, leaving 10 bases between them. Here the CDR3 reads CASSFTRGETQYF. The DNA of the CDR3 is TGTGCCAGCAGCTTTACGAGGGGGGAGACCCAGTACTTC. Combining the CDR3 with reference TRBV7-3 and TRBJ2-5 gives the whole variable domain GAGVSQTPSNKVTEKGKYVELRCDPISGHTALYWYRQSLGQGPEFLIYFQGTGAADDSGLPNDRFFAVRPEGSVSTLKIQRTERGDSAVYLCASSFTRGETQYFGPGTRLLVL.

The V call is TRBV4-1, the J call TRBJ2-1; TRBD1 is a possible D gene (5 bases). The CDR3 is 17 amino acids. Trimming removed 0 bases from V and 10 bases from J, with 22 bases in between. Germline V gene data show CDR1 as MGHRA and CDR2 as YSYEKL. CDR3 DNA: TGCGCCAGCAGCCAAGAGGGCGGACACGGAGTTACGCTAGAGCAGTTCTTC. Amino acids: CASSQEGGHGVTLEQFF.